What follows describes a single T cell receptor beta chain. What it binds is not known. The data were produced by immunoSEQ multiplex PCR, yet TCRdb's version contains in-frame clones alone and is incomplete. The sample holds 550,000 to 650,000 clones, approximately 96% seen once. These data come from a study of shared clonotypes between healthy human individuals. Study background: CD4 naive and memory got three plates each, CD8 naive two, CD8 memory one. General observations from the study: The donor pool, a small one, limited the genetic and exposure-history diversity represented. Blood alone was sampled, and tissue repertoires likely differ.

Naive CD8 isolation took CD45RO-negative cells positively selected for CCR7 and excluded terminally differentiated effector memory CD45RA+ cells. CDR1 is SGDLS, CDR2 YYNGEE, per germline. The CDR3 contains 14 residues. The junction had 6 bases not matched to a gene; V was cut back by 4 bases and J by 2 bases. The sequence was collected from a woman aged 25 to 39 in good health. V is TRBV9 and J is TRBJ2-7, with TRBD2 matching over 7 bases. Source material: naive CD8+ T cells sorted from blood. The CDR3 is CASSPLLAAYEQYF. The CDR3 DNA is TGTGCCAGCAGCCCACTCCTAGCGGCCTACGAGCAGTACTTC.